The source of this TCR beta chain is a study of T cells in tuberculosis. The CDR3 sequence is 15 residues long. Trimming took 2 bases from V and 1 from J, leaving 9 bases between them. The germline V gene has CDR1 GTSNPN and CDR2 SVGIG (reference sequence). Repertoires were generated with immunoSEQ multiplex PCR, while TCRdb's copy carries only in-frame clones and drops some. The sample has about 49,000 clones; roughly 95% are singletons. Time point denoted: new active TB diagnosis, blood taken before or within 7 days of starting treatment. Sequencing was performed on PBMCs, taken at tuberculosis diagnosis. The J gene is TRBJ1-6, the V gene TRBV30; the D is unclear. The sequence derives from an adult with tuberculosis. CDR3 loop: CAWSLLRSYNSPLHF. CDR3 sequence (DNA): TGTGCCTGGAGTTTATTGAGGTCCTATAATTCACCCCTCCACTTT.